This record looks at one TCR beta chain sequence and its context. Its antigen remains unknown. Unique molecular identifiers were built into the TCRbeta library. Each CDR3 protein gets one entry after TCRdb re-called the PCR reads with MiXCR. This sample has approximately 630,000 distinct CDR3 sequences, with over 10% found just once. This record belongs to a study of T-cell reconstitution after alpha-beta-depleted transplantation in children. Study conclusions and caveats: Counts and diversity of T cells one year after transplant came mostly from newly produced T cells. In patients about two months after transplant, alpha-beta T cells reportedly arose from several hundred expanded graft clones.

The CDR3 sequence is 16 residues long. Per the germline V gene, CDR1 is SGHVS and CDR2 is FNYEAQ. The V gene lost 2 bases and the J gene lost 13 bases, with 23 bases spanning the gap. The sequencing used PBMCs, collected before TCRalphabeta/CD19-depleted stem cell transplant. The genes are TRBV7-6 and TRBJ2-2, with D perhaps matching TRBD2 (5 bases). The TCR comes from a girl aged 2 to 9 with congenital amegakaryocytic thrombocytopenia, due to receive a stem cell transplant. The DNA of the CDR3 is TGTGCCAGCAGCTTATCCCCAACACCGGGGAGCTGGGGGCTGTTTTTT. Its protein is CASSLSPTPGSWGLFF.